A single sample gave rise to the 15 T cell receptor beta chains below, sequenced in a study of CD4+ T cells in melanoma. Profiled with immunoSEQ multiplex PCR; TCRdb holds only in-frame clones, not every one. The table lists 20,000 to 25,000 clones, approximately 78% of them singletons. These receptor sequences come from a human donor with melanoma.

This clone appeared a single time. The chain uses TRBV5-1 and TRBJ2-1, with 11 bases aligning to TRBD2. Germline V gene data show CDR1 as SGHRS and CDR2 as YFSETQ. This CDR3 has 19 residues. V trimming: 6 bases; J trimming: 4 bases; junction bases outside the gene matches: 18. The CDR3 nucleotides read TGCGCCAGCAAGAAGGTTGGGACTAGCGGACCCGGAGGGTACAATGAGCAGTTCTTC. This sequence encodes CASKKVGTSGPGGYNEQFF.

The chain employs TRBV18 and TRBJ2-7; 7 nucleotides line up with TRBD2. Germline loops: CDR1 KGHSH, CDR2 LQKENI. V shed 3 bases, J shed 2 bases, and the junction held 4 bases outside the gene matches. The CDR3 sequence is 14 residues long. CDR3 sequence (DNA): TGTGCCAGCTCACCCACGGGGAGGGCCTACGAGCAGTACTTC. Translating it yields CASSPTGRAYEQYF.

The chain recombines TRBV6-1 with TRBJ2-7; weak D call: TRBD2 (5 bases). Germline lookup yields CDR1 MNHNS and CDR2 SASEGT. The CDR3 covers 16 residues. With 4 bases removed from V and 7 bases from J, the gap between germline ends came to 23 bases. CDR3 sequence (DNA): TGTGCCAGCAGTGGGATCTTGGGGATGGGCCCGGGGGAGCAGTACTTC. This gives the protein CASSGILGMGPGEQYF.

CDR3 in amino acids: CATSRPGQKNTF. The CDR3 coding sequence is TGTGCCACCAGCAGGCCAGGACAGAAGAACACCTTC. V is TRBV15 and J is TRBJ1-2, with D perhaps matching TRBD1 (6 bases). The CDR3 is 12 residues long. The V gene's germline CDR1 is LNHNV and CDR2 YYDKDF (reference sequence). Trimming took 3 bases from V and 12 from J, leaving 14 bases between them.

The rearrangement joins TRBV6-5 to TRBJ2-2; D is possibly TRBD2 (5 bases). CDR1 is MNHEY, CDR2 SVGAGI, per germline. This CDR3 has 16 amino acids. The ends were cut back, 2 bases at V and 0 bases at J, with 10 bases in the middle. The DNA of the CDR3 is TGTGCCAGCAGTTACGAGCGGCGCACGAACACCGGGGAGCTGTTTTTT. This codes for CASSYERRTNTGELFF.

The chain uses TRBV21-1 and TRBJ2-5; TRBD2 is the table's D call and was not checked against the DNA. TRBV21-1 is designated a pseudogene. The CDR3 covers 15 residues. CDR3 coding DNA: TGTGCCAGCAGCCCCTCTGGTGAGGGCACGGAGACCCAGTACTTC. Translation: CASSPSGEGTETQYF.

The CDR3 protein is CALWYYRYTDTQYF. The CDR3 DNA reads as TGTGCCTTATGGTATTACCGGTACACAGATACGCAGTATTTT. J is TRBJ2-3 and V is TRBV7-6; unclear D gene. This CDR3 region has 14 residues. Trimming pared 11 bases from V and 2 bases from J, leaving 17 bases between. The V gene's germline CDR1 is SGHVS and CDR2 FNYEAQ.

This sequence joins TRBV19 and TRBJ1-5; the D gene is possibly TRBD1 (6 bases). Germline V gives CDR1 LNHDA, CDR2 SQIVND (reference sequence). The CDR3 has 16 residues. Trimming pared 4 bases from V and 5 bases from J, leaving 18 bases between. CDR3 residues: CASSTVGRGGDQPQHF. In nucleotides, the CDR3 is TGTGCCAGTAGTACAGTTGGCAGGGGAGGCGATCAGCCCCAGCATTTT.

The chain has TRBV7-9 and TRBJ1-1; D gene unclear. V lost 1 base, J lost 1 base, and 10 bases lay in between. This CDR3 has 15 amino acids. Germline V gene sequence: CDR1 SEHNR, CDR2 FQNEAQ (reference sequence). The CDR3 bases are TGTGCCAGCAGCTTAGGACTAGGGAGGAACACTGAAGCTTTCTTT. It specifies CASSLGLGRNTEAFF.

V and J are TRBV6-5 and TRBJ1-1, with D possibly matching TRBD1 (5 bases). Germline V gives CDR1 MNHEY, CDR2 SVGAGI. The CDR3 is made up of 14 amino acids. With 4 bases removed from V and 4 bases from J, the gap between germline ends came to 13 bases. The CDR3 nucleotides are TGTGCCAGCAGTTCCCGGGGGGACCTCACTGAAGCTTTCTTT. Translation: CASSSRGDLTEAFF.

The chain combines TRBV19 with TRBJ2-5; perhaps D is TRBD1 or TRBD2 (7 bases each). In germline, CDR1 is LNHDA, CDR2 SQIVND (reference sequence). This CDR3 comprises 16 residues. V was pared by 4 bases and J by 7 bases, with 22 bases between. Written as DNA, the CDR3 is TGTGCCAGTAGTAGTCTCAGGGGGGGGGCGGCCAGGACCCAGTACTTC. This translates into CASSSLRGGAARTQYF.

V gene TRBV28 combines with J gene TRBJ1-2, with a tentative D call TRBD1 (5 bases). V lost 1 base to trimming and J lost 4 bases, with 19 bases between them. Germline V gives CDR1 MDHEN, CDR2 SYDVKM. The CDR3 has 17 amino acids. Here the CDR3 reads CASSLFSRERGAYGYTF. CDR3 bases: TGTGCCAGCAGTTTATTTTCCAGGGAACGGGGAGCCTATGGCTACACCTTC.

The chain has TRBV30 and TRBJ2-6, with D uncertain. CDR3 length: 13 amino acids. The germline V gene has CDR1 GTSNPN and CDR2 SVGIG (reference sequence). The V end was cut by 0 bases, the J end by 2 bases, with 2 bases between. CDR3: CAWSVPGANVLTF. The DNA for the CDR3 is TGTGCCTGGAGTGTACCTGGGGCCAACGTCCTGACTTTC.

The CDR3: CASSHQNTGELFF. In nucleotides, the CDR3 is TGTGCCAGCAGCCATCAGAACACCGGGGAGCTGTTTTTT. The rearrangement joins TRBV11-1 to TRBJ2-2; D ambiguous. Germline CDR1 SGHAT, CDR2 FQDESV (reference sequence). Trimming cost V 5 bases and J 1 base, with 5 bases left between them. This CDR3 has 13 residues.

V gene TRBV5-1 combines with J gene TRBJ1-3; the match to TRBD1 covers 12 bases. The length of the CDR3 is 16 residues. V dropped 7 bases and J dropped 0; count of bases not matched to a gene: 5. CDR1 is SGHRS, CDR2 YFSETQ, per germline. The CDR3 sequence is CASGTGGQNSGNTIYF. The CDR3 coding sequence is TGCGCCAGCGGGACAGGGGGCCAGAACTCTGGAAACACCATATATTTT.